Listed below are T cell receptor beta chains from one sample, sequenced in a study of blood T cell repertoires in COVID-19. This table comes from immunoSEQ multiplex PCR, and its TCRdb copy is limited to in-frame clones, with some not included. The table has around 130,000 clones, approximately 80% seen once. Input material: peripheral blood. These receptor sequences come from a woman in her sixties with acute or convalescent COVID-19. Each CDR3 is given with its conserved first and last residue. The order of the fields is V gene, clone size, CDR3 protein. Not all rows give a size; the values are once, few, many and, for expanded clones, a class.

TRBV29-1	NA	CSVDLARQGLSYARTF
TRBV5-1	NA	CASSLGTGQETQYF
TRBV3-1/TRBV3-2	NA	CASSQGGGTIYF
TRBV5-1	NA	CASSRQPSRGQDEQYF
TRBV27	NA	CASSPLVNTEAFF
TRBV2	NA	CASSEGLKIYNEQFF
TRBV5-6	NA	CASSNEGQGRDEAFF
TRBV3-1/TRBV3-2	once	CASSQTGTGANTGELFF
TRBV7-3	NA	CASGAGVAGTGELFF
TRBV3-1/TRBV3-2	NA	CASSVSGFLGQGYTF
TRBV6-5	NA	CASSYDSRGGQPQHF
TRBV18	NA	CASSPGRGQGHKDTQYF
TRBV3-1/TRBV3-2	NA	CASSRTRGDTEAFF
TRBV20-1	NA	CSASQGYTF
TRBV6-5	NA	CAGANRGDADTQYF
TRBV28	NA	CASSPDRRGGYTF
TRBV29-1	NA	CSVDGTGGYEQYF
TRBV9	NA	CASSASGGAHNEQFF
TRBV6-5	NA	CASVDRVEGNTIYF
TRBV2	NA	CARNEALSTDTQYF
TRBV9	NA	CASSGETGNTIYF
TRBV7-2	NA	CASSLQGGNTIYF
TRBV4-1	NA	CASSQEQGLAGEDTLREQYF
TRBV7-9	NA	CASRTGPNTGELFF
TRBV19	NA	CASARANTGELFF
TRBV24-1	NA	CATSEENISGANVLTF
TRBV29-1	NA	CSVDRGPYGYTF
TRBV7-9	NA	CASTEKGRFGTDTQYF
TRBV6-5	NA	CASTPTGGTEAFF
TRBV18	NA	CASSPDTRGQLAFF
TRBV25-1	NA	CASSEFRSPLHF
TRBV30	NA	CAWTQTGSNQPQHF
TRBV7-9	NA	CATAGGNNEQFF
TRBV14	NA	CASSLLGGDGTGELFF
TRBV29-1	NA	CSLVSETQYF
TRBV30	once	CAWHTAGVYGYTF
TRBV27	once	CASSSPRTGTDTQYF
TRBV30	once	CAWSVPVNTGGYGYTF
TRBV19	NA	CASSIDPNSGNTIYF
TRBV2	NA	CASIPDTTLSGNTIYF
TRBV5-1	NA	CASSDGDRGNTEAFF
TRBV24-1	NA	CATSEGAANTIYF
TRBV12-3/TRBV12-4	NA	CASSYPGVEAFF
TRBV19	NA	CASGDRGFGSQPQHF
TRBV7-6	NA	CASSFSPGQGAHEQYF
TRBV6-5	NA	CASSYGGQGNTEAFF
TRBV2	NA	CASSFDRGTTDTQYF